Listed below are T cell receptor beta chains from one sample, sequenced in a study of early T cells in non-severe SARS-CoV-2 infection. TCRdb re-called the 5' RACE reads with MiXCR, one entry per CDR3 protein. The sample lists 46,000 or so distinct CDR3 sequences; around 4.1% were seen once. Sequencing used whole blood. The receptors originated from an adult who was a healthcare worker with PCR-confirmed SARS-CoV-2 infection or an uninfected control (not recorded which). Both conserved end residues are part of each CDR3. D genes are given only for firm matches. Clone size reads once, few, many, or a class if the clone is expanded.

V	length	J	D	size	DNA	CDR3
TRBV15	13	TRBJ1-4	-	many	TGTGCCACCAGCAGGCGGGCTAATGAAAAACTGTTTTTT	CATSRRANEKLFF
TRBV10-3	18	TRBJ2-1	TRBD2	many	TGTGCCATCAGTGAGCCCCTAGCGGGGTTCGAGGCCTACAATGAGCAGTTCTTC	CAISEPLAGFEAYNEQFF
TRBV5-8	14	TRBJ2-3	TRBD2	many	TGTGCCGCCGGCCTAGCGGGAGCTGGAGATACGCAGTATTTT	CAAGLAGAGDTQYF
TRBV29-1	14	TRBJ1-3	-	few	TGCAGCGTTGAAGATCGGGCAGCTGGAAACACCATATATTTT	CSVEDRAAGNTIYF
TRBV5-1	13	TRBJ2-1	-	many	TGCGCCAGCTCCTCGGGGGTTGCAGATGAGCAGTTCTTC	CASSSGVADEQFF
TRBV3-1	16	TRBJ2-7	TRBD2	few	TGTGCCAGCAGCCAATTCCAAGCGGGAGGTCGTGAAGAGCAGTACTTC	CASSQFQAGGREEQYF
TRBV5-1	14	TRBJ2-7	-	few	TGCGCCAGCAGCGGGGACGGAGCTTTCTACGAGCAGTACTTC	CASSGDGAFYEQYF
TRBV18	14	TRBJ2-1	-	few	TGTGCCAGCTCCCCAGTCAACGGCGCGTCGGGGCAGTTCTTC	CASSPVNGASGQFF
TRBV20-1	15	TRBJ2-1	TRBD1	many	TGCAGTGCTAGAGACGGACAGGGCCGGGCCAATGAGCAGTTCTTC	CSARDGQGRANEQFF
TRBV19	14	TRBJ2-3	-	few	TGTGCCAGTAGTGTCTCTGAAATAGCAGATACGCAGTATTTT	CASSVSEIADTQYF
TRBV4-1	15	TRBJ1-1	-	many	TGCGCCAGCAGCCAAGATTTCACATCGGACACTGAAGCTTTCTTT	CASSQDFTSDTEAFF
TRBV7-2	15	TRBJ1-6	-	many	TGTGCCAGCAGGAGCCGCGCCTCCTATAATTCACCCCTCCACTTT	CASRSRASYNSPLHF
TRBV7-2	14	TRBJ2-1	-	many	TGTGCCAGCAGCTTGATAGCCGGATACAATGAGCAGTTCTTC	CASSLIAGYNEQFF
TRBV10-2	14	TRBJ1-5	-	many	TGCGCCAGCAGTGTACCAGGGAACAATCAGCCCCAGCATTTT	CASSVPGNNQPQHF
TRBV12-3/TRBV12-4	16	TRBJ2-7	-	many	TGTGCCAGCAGTTTAGCAGTTGGATTAGCCGTTTACGAGCAGTACTTC	CASSLAVGLAVYEQYF
TRBV18	18	TRBJ1-5	TRBD1	many	TGTGCCAGCTCTCCCAGACATACAGGGGTGTTTGGCAATCAGCCCCAGCATTTT	CASSPRHTGVFGNQPQHF
TRBV9	14	TRBJ2-7	-	many	TGTGCCAGCAGCGTAGGAGCGGGTGGCTACGAGCAGTACTTC	CASSVGAGGYEQYF
TRBV18	15	TRBJ1-6	-	many	TGTGCCAGCTCACCACGAGAGGCAGGGAAGTCACCCCTCCACTTT	CASSPREAGKSPLHF
TRBV7-3	15	TRBJ2-1	TRBD2	many	TGTGCCAGCAGCCTGACTAGCGGGAGGAACAATGAGCAGTTCTTC	CASSLTSGRNNEQFF
TRBV12-3/TRBV12-4	14	TRBJ1-2	-	few	TGTGCCAGCACCCTCGGCGGGCGGAACTATGGCTACACCTTC	CASTLGGRNYGYTF
TRBV5-1	14	TRBJ2-5	TRBD2	many	TGCGCCAGCAACTCCGGGACTAGCGCAGAGACCCAGTACTTC	CASNSGTSAETQYF
TRBV19	14	TRBJ2-1	TRBD2	many	TGTGCCAGTTGTAGCGGGACATCCTACAATGAGCAGTTCTTC	CASCSGTSYNEQFF
TRBV2	14	TRBJ2-5	-	many	TGTGCCAGCAGGGTGAACGGGCCCCAAGAGACCCAGTACTTC	CASRVNGPQETQYF
TRBV6-1	15	TRBJ2-1	TRBD2	many	TGTGCCAGCAGCCCTAGCGGGGGGCCTTACAATGAGCAGTTCTTC	CASSPSGGPYNEQFF
TRBV18	16	TRBJ2-7	-	few	TGTGCCAGCTCACCACCGGGCAGAGAAATATCCTACGAGCAGTACTTC	CASSPPGREISYEQYF
TRBV7-9	12	TRBJ1-1	-	many	TGTGCCAGCAGTGGACAGAGCACTGAAGCTTTCTTT	CASSGQSTEAFF
TRBV6-1	13	TRBJ2-5	TRBD1	many	TGTGCCAGCAGTGCAACAGGGGTGGAGACCCAGTACTTC	CASSATGVETQYF
TRBV19	16	TRBJ2-5	-	few	TGTGCCAGTAGACCCGGGCGGACAGCAATTCAAGAGACCCAGTACTTC	CASRPGRTAIQETQYF
TRBV7-3	13	TRBJ2-1	-	many	TGTGCCAGCAGCTTAACGTCGGGACTCTCACAGTTCTTC	CASSLTSGLSQFF
TRBV12-3/TRBV12-4	13	TRBJ1-2	-	many	TGTGCCAGCAGTTTTTCCGCCGGGCGGGGCTACACCTTC	CASSFSAGRGYTF
TRBV9	13	TRBJ2-1	-	many	TGTGCCAGCAGCGTAGGCGGTAACAATGAGCAGTTCTTC	CASSVGGNNEQFF
TRBV4-2	15	TRBJ2-5	-	many	TGTGCCAGCAGCCAAGATCCCGGGGGCCTAGAGACCCAGTACTTC	CASSQDPGGLETQYF
TRBV20-1	15	TRBJ1-2	-	many	TGCAGTGCTAGAGAAATTAGGAGGCCCTATGAGGGCTACACCTTC	CSAREIRRPYEGYTF
TRBV5-1	13	TRBJ2-5	-	many	TGCGCCAGCAGCCTGACTAGAGAGGAGACCCAGTACTTC	CASSLTREETQYF
TRBV18	15	TRBJ2-3	-	few	TGTGCCAGCTCACCAAGGGGCTCTGGCACAGATACGCAGTATTTT	CASSPRGSGTDTQYF
TRBV5-1	15	TRBJ2-3	TRBD2	many	TGCGCCAGCAGCTTGGAAGGCGGGGGTATAGATACGCAGTATTTT	CASSLEGGGIDTQYF